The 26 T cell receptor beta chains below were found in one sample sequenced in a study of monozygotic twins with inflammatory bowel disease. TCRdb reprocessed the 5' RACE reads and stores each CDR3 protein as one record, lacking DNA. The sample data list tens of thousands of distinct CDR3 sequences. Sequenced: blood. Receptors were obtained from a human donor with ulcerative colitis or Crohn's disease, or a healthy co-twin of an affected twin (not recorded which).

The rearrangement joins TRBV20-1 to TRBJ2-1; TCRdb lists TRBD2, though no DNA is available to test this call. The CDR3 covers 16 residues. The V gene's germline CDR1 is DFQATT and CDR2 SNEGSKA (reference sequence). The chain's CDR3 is CSARQRAGVSYNEQFF.

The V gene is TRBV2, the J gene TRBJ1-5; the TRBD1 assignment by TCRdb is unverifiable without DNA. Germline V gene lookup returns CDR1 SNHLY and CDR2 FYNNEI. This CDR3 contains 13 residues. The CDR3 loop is CARGQGHNQPQHF.

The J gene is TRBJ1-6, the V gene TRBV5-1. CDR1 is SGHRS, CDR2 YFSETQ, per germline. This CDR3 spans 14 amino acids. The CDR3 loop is CASSLESSDSPLHF.

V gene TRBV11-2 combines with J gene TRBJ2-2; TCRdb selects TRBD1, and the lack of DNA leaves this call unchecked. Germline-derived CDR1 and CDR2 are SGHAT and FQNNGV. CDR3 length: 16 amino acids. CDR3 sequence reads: CASSLPTGGITGELFF.

The CDR3 protein is CASSPREGGNTEAFF. This sequence joins TRBV5-1 and TRBJ1-1. The CDR3 has 15 residues. The germline V gene has CDR1 SGHRS and CDR2 YFSETQ. The full variable domain, rest sourced from reference TRBV5-1 and TRBJ1-1, is KAGVTQTPRYLIKTRGQQVTLSCSPISGHRSVSWYQQTPGQGLQFLFEYFSETQRNKGNFPGRFSGRQFSNSRSEMNVSTLELGDSALYLCASSPREGGNTEAFFGQGTRLTVV.

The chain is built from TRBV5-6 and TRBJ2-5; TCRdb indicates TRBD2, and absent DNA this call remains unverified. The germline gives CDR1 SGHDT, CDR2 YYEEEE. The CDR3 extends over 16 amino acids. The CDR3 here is CASSLVRAGSGETQYF.

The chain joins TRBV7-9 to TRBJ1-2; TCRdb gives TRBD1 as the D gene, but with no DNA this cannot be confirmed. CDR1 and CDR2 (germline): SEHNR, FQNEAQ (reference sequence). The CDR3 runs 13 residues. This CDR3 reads CASSIRTGDGYTF.

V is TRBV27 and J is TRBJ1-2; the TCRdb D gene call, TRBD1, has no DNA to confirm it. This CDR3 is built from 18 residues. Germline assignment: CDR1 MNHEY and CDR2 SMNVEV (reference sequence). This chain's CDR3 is CASSLYPPGTTTNYGYTF.

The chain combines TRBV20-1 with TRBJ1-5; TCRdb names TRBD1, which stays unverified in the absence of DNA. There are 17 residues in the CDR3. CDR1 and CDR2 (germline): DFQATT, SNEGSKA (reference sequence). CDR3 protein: CSARGSQGTFGNQPQHF.

The CDR3 sequence is CSGGGGPPSTDTQYF. The chain employs TRBV29-1 and TRBJ2-3; TCRdb outputs TRBD1, but without DNA this stays unchecked. The length of the CDR3 is 15 residues. The germline CDR1 and CDR2 sequences are SQVTM and ANQGSEA.

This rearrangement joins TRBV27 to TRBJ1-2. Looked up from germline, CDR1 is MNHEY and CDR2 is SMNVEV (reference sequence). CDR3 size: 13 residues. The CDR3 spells CASSLSSGYGYTF.

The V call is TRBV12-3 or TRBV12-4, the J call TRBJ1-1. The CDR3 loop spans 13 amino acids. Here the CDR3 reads CASTWGWNTEAFF.

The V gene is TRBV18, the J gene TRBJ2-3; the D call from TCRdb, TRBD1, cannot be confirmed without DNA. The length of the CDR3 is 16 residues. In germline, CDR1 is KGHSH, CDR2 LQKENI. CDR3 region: CASSVRTGLGTDTQYF.

The chain's CDR3 is CATRSGDRDTDTQYF. The V gene is TRBV10-2, the J gene TRBJ2-3; TCRdb's D gene call, TRBD1, goes unchecked for lack of DNA. This CDR3 is 15 amino acids long. The germline V gene encodes CDR1 WSHSY and CDR2 SAAADI.

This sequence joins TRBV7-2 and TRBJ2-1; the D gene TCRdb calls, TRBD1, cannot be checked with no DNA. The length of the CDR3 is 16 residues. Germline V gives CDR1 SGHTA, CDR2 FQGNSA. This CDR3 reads CASSLRGRGDLNEQFF.

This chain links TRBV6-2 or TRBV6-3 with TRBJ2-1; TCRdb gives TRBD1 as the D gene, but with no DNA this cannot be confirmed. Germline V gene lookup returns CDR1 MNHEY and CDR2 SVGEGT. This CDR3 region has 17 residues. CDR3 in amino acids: CASRPVGMVHTINEQFF.

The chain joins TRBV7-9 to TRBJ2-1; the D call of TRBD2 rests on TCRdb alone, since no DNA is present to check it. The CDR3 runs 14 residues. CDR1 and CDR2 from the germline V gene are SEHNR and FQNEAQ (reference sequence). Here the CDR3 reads CASSSSGVSNEQFF.

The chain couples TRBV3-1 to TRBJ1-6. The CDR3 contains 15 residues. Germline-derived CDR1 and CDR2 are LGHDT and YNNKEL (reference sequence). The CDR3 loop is CASSQEDTNNSPLHF. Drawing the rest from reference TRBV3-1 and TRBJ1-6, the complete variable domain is DTAVSQTPKYLVTQMGNDKSIKCEQNLGHDTMYWYKQDSKKFLKIMFSYNNKELIINETVPNRFSPKSPDKAHLNLHINSLELGDSAVYFCASSQEDTNNSPLHFGNGTRLTVT.

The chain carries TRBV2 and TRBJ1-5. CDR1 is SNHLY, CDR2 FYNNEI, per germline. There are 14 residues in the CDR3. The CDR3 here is CASSEQGPHQPQHF.

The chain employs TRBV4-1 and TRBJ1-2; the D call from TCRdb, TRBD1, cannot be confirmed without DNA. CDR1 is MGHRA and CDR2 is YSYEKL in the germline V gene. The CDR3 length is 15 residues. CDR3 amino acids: CASSQGTTGNYGYTF.

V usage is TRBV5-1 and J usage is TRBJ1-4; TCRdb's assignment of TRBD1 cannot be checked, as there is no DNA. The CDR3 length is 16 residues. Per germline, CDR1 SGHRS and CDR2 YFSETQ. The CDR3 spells CASSPRGGAQNEKLFF.

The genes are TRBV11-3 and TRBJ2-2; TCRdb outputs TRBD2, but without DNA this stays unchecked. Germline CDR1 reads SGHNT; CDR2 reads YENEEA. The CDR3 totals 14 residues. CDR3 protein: CASSLGGVRGELFF. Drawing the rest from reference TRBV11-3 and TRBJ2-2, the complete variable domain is EAGVVQSPRYKIIEKKQPVAFWCNPISGHNTLYWYLQNLGQGPELLIRYENEEAVDDSQLPKDRFSAERLKGVDSTLKIQPAELGDSAVYLCASSLGGVRGELFFGEGSRLTVL.

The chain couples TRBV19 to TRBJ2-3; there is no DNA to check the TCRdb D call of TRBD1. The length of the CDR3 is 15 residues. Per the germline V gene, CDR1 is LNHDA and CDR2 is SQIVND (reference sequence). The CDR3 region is CASSLRGGNTDTQYF.

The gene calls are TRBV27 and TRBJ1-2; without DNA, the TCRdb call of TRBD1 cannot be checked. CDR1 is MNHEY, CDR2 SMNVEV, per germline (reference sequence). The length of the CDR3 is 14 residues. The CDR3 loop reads CASSERQGLYGYTF.

The CDR3 reads CASSLSLPGQGTFNTEAFF. The chain links TRBV12-3 or TRBV12-4 to TRBJ1-1; the TCRdb D gene call, TRBD1, has no DNA to confirm it. This CDR3 spans 19 amino acids.

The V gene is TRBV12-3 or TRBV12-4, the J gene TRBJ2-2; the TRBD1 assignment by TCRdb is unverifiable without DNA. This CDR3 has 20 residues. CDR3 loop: CASSLWRWDRGSNLPGELFF.